These 25 T cell receptor beta chains were all obtained from the same sample, sequenced in a study of T cell changes during pregnancy in multiple sclerosis. Assay used: immunoSEQ multiplex PCR; TCRdb lists only in-frame clones, some missing. The repertoire includes around 50,000 clones, around 93% of them detected once, and 3.5% to 4.5% sits in the top ten. The sample was CD8+ T cells from peripheral blood mononuclear cells, taken in the second trimester of pregnancy. These receptors were taken from a female donor with multiple sclerosis, enrolled in a pregnancy study.

The gene calls are TRBV27 and TRBJ2-3; D may be TRBD2 (7 bases). CDR1 is MNHEY and CDR2 is SMNVEV in the germline V gene (reference sequence). The CDR3 sequence is 16 residues long. Trimming cost V 6 bases and J 2 bases, with 18 bases left between them. CDR3 loop: CASRKGGKGTTDTQYF. In DNA form, the CDR3 reads TGTGCCAGCAGGAAGGGGGGGAAGGGGACCACAGATACGCAGTATTTT.

This clone was recorded only once. The chain carries TRBV11-2 and TRBJ2-7, with 9 bases identical to TRBD2. Germline V lookup: CDR1 SGHAT, CDR2 FQNNGV. V trimming: 2 bases; J trimming: 0 bases; junction bases outside the gene matches: 5. This CDR3 comprises 16 residues. The CDR3 reads CASSLLGSGSSYEQYF. The CDR3 nucleotides read TGTGCCAGCAGCTTACTTGGTAGCGGGAGCTCCTACGAGCAGTACTTC.

The rearrangement uses TRBV4-3 and TRBJ2-1, with D possibly matching TRBD1 (7 bases). The CDR3 is 16 residues long. Germline lookup yields CDR1 LGHNA and CDR2 YSLEER. The V gene lost 3 bases and the J gene lost 6 bases, with 18 bases spanning the gap. CDR3 bases: TGCGCCAGCAGCCACTACTCCGCAGGGGGGACCAATGAGCAGTTCTTC. Translating it yields CASSHYSAGGTNEQFF.

The V gene is TRBV4-2, the J gene TRBJ1-1; D is undetermined. The CDR3 consists of 15 residues. Germline V lookup: CDR1 LGHNA, CDR2 YNFKEQ. The V end lost 0 bases, the J end lost 0 bases, and 8 bases lay between the germline ends. The CDR3 is CASSQEVTLNTEAFF. Here the CDR3 DNA reads TGTGCCAGCAGCCAAGAAGTAACACTGAACACTGAAGCTTTCTTT.

V usage is TRBV5-1 and J usage is TRBJ1-5; D uncertain. The CDR3 consists of 14 residues. Deletions cut 4 bases from V and 6 bases from J, with 14 bases between. The germline V gene encodes CDR1 SGHRS and CDR2 YFSETQ. The CDR3 spells CASSLGSLGQPQHF. The CDR3 DNA sequence: TGCGCCAGCAGCCTCGGGTCGCTCGGTCAGCCCCAGCATTTT. The variable domain in full, completed from reference TRBV5-1 and TRBJ1-5, reads KAGVTQTPRYLIKTRGQQVTLSCSPISGHRSVSWYQQTPGQGLQFLFEYFSETQRNKGNFPGRFSGRQFSNSRSEMNVSTLELGDSALYLCASSLGSLGQPQHFGDGTRLSIL.

The V call is TRBV15, the J call TRBJ2-5; 8 bases line up with TRBD1. The CDR3 runs 13 residues. In germline, CDR1 is LNHNV, CDR2 YYDKDF (reference sequence). Losses at the gene ends were 3 bases for V and 4 bases for J; bases not matched to a gene: 1. The CDR3, as DNA: TGTGCCACCAGCAGGGACAGGGTAGAGACCCAGTACTTC. This encodes CATSRDRVETQYF.

The V gene is TRBV12-1, the J gene TRBJ2-7; no DNA check was done on the table's D call, TRBD1. TRBV12-1 is a listed pseudogene. CDR3 length: 16 amino acids. The CDR3: CASSIPGHLLIYEQYF. Written as DNA, the CDR3 is TGTGCCAGCAGCATACCGGGACATCTTCTTATCTACGAGCAGTACTTC.

This rearrangement joins TRBV19 to TRBJ1-2; weak D call: TRBD1 (6 bases). Trimming took 10 bases from V and 1 from J, leaving 19 bases between them. Germline loops: CDR1 LNHDA, CDR2 SQIVND (reference sequence). The CDR3 runs to 15 residues. CDR3 bases: TGTGCCACCGCCGCCGGGACAACCCGTAACTATGGCTACACCTTC. Protein: CATAAGTTRNYGYTF.

V gene TRBV2 combines with J gene TRBJ2-7; 10 bases match TRBD1. CDR1 and CDR2 from the germline V gene are SNHLY and FYNNEI. The CDR3 runs to 14 residues. V gave up 7 bases and J gave up 2 bases; unmatched junction bases: 5. The CDR3 is CASIGQGVTYEQYF. The CDR3 nucleotides read TGTGCCAGCATAGGACAGGGGGTAACCTACGAGCAGTACTTC. The whole variable domain, remainder taken from reference TRBV2 and TRBJ2-7, is EPEVTQTPSHQVTQMGQEVILRCVPISNHLYFYWYRQILGQKVEFLVSFYNNEISEKSEIFDDQFSVERPDGSNFTLKIRSTKLEDSAMYFCASIGQGVTYEQYFGPGTRLTVT.

The V call is TRBV2, the J call TRBJ2-3; 10 nucleotides agree with TRBD2. The length of the CDR3 is 14 residues. Germline assignment: CDR1 SNHLY and CDR2 FYNNEI. J gave up 7 bases and V 10 bases, and 11 bases lay outside the gene matches. CDR3 protein: CAILGLAVGYTQYF. CDR3 DNA: TGTGCCATCCTCGGACTAGCGGTCGGGTATACGCAGTATTTT.

V is TRBV9 and J is TRBJ2-1, with D possibly TRBD2 on 5 matching bases. Trimming shortened V by 4 bases and J by 8 bases, and 13 bases separated the two germline ends. The CDR3 runs 13 residues. Germline V gene sequence: CDR1 SGDLS, CDR2 YYNGEE. CDR3 loop: CASSPRGPDEQFF. CDR3 coding DNA: TGTGCCAGCAGCCCACGAGGGCCGGATGAGCAGTTCTTC. Drawing the rest from reference TRBV9 and TRBJ2-1, the complete variable domain is DSGVTQTPKHLITATGQRVTLRCSPRSGDLSVYWYQQSLDQGLQFLIQYYNGEERAKGNILERFSAQQFPDLHSELNLSSLELGDSALYFCASSPRGPDEQFFGPGTRLTVL.

The chain employs TRBV19 and TRBJ2-1; 10 nucleotides align to TRBD2. The V gene's germline CDR1 is LNHDA and CDR2 SQIVND (reference sequence). Trimming took 8 bases from V and 4 from J; bases not matched to a gene: 11. The CDR3 covers 16 residues. CDR3 amino acids: CASSWRTSGIYNEQFF. CDR3 nucleotide sequence: TGTGCCAGTTCTTGGAGAACTAGCGGGATATACAATGAGCAGTTCTTC.

The V and J genes are TRBV7-9 and TRBJ1-4, with D tentatively TRBD1 (6 bases). In germline, CDR1 is SEHNR, CDR2 FQNEAQ (reference sequence). Trimming removed 4 bases at V and 8 bases at J, with 14 bases between. The CDR3 sequence is 14 residues long. The CDR3 protein is CASSSRGDWEKLFF. In DNA form, the CDR3 reads TGTGCCAGCAGCTCCAGGGGAGACTGGGAAAAACTGTTTTTT.

The chain joins TRBV4-2 to TRBJ2-7; 7 bases are shared with TRBD1. The CDR3 has 14 residues. Looked up from germline, CDR1 is LGHNA and CDR2 is YNFKEQ. The V segment lost 1 base and the J segment 3 bases; nucleotides outside the gene matches: 3. The CDR3 DNA follows: TGTGCCAGCAGCCAAGTGGGACAGAGCTACGAGCAGTACTTC. This sequence encodes CASSQVGQSYEQYF.

CDR3 loop: CASSVTRAQETQYF. As DNA, the CDR3 is TGTGCCAGCAGCGTGACTAGAGCTCAAGAGACCCAGTACTTC. This chain uses TRBV6-6 with TRBJ2-5; D might be TRBD2 (6 bases). The CDR3 totals 14 residues. Germline lookup yields CDR1 MNHNY and CDR2 SVGAGI (reference sequence). V lost 6 bases, J lost 2 bases, and 13 bases lay in between.

The chain has TRBV7-6 and TRBJ2-3; 9 bases map to TRBD1. Germline V gene sequence: CDR1 SGHVS, CDR2 FNYEAQ. The CDR3 sequence is 16 residues long. Unmatched junction bases numbered 7, after V lost 3 bases and J lost 3 bases. The DNA of the CDR3 is TGTGCCAGCAGCTTTTCTCCGGGACAGGGAACAGATACGCAGTATTTT. Its translation is CASSFSPGQGTDTQYF.

The CDR3 nucleotides are TGTGCCAGCAGGAGGGCAGGGAACACCGGGGAGCTGTTTTTT. Protein: CASRRAGNTGELFF. The rearrangement links TRBV2 to TRBJ2-2, with a tentative D call TRBD2 (5 bases). Germline V gene lookup returns CDR1 SNHLY and CDR2 FYNNEI. This CDR3 has 14 amino acids. V lost 6 bases and J lost 1, with 9 bases in between.

V is TRBV9 and J is TRBJ2-7, with 9 bases that match TRBD1. Germline CDR1 reads SGDLS; CDR2 reads YYNGEE. V lost 3 bases and J lost 0; bases outside the gene matches: 7. The CDR3 totals 16 residues. DNA of the CDR3: TGTGCCAGCAGCGCCCGGACAGGGGCGGACTCCTACGAGCAGTACTTC. This translates into CASSARTGADSYEQYF.

The V gene is TRBV4-3, the J gene TRBJ1-6, with D unresolved. Between the trimmed V and J ends, which lost 3 bases and 7 bases, there was a span of 13 bases. CDR3 length: 15 residues. Germline lookup yields CDR1 LGHNA and CDR2 YSLEER. This chain's CDR3 is CASSQAPLLNSPLHF. CDR3 in DNA: TGCGCCAGCAGCCAGGCCCCCCTTTTGAATTCACCCCTCCACTTT.

The chain employs TRBV7-9 and TRBJ2-7; 8 nucleotides match TRBD1. Germline V gene sequence: CDR1 SEHNR, CDR2 FQNEAQ (reference sequence). CDR3 length: 14 amino acids. V was clipped by 1 base and J by 6 bases; unmatched bases: 5. Written as DNA, the CDR3 is TGTGCCAGCAGCTTAGACGACAGGGGAGGCGAGCAGTACTTC. Translation gives CASSLDDRGGEQYF.

The genes are TRBV18 and TRBJ2-7; 11 bases are a match to TRBD1. The V gene end was trimmed by 2 bases and the J gene end by 2 bases; junction bases not matched to a gene: 2. Germline loops: CDR1 KGHSH, CDR2 LQKENI. The CDR3 is made up of 15 amino acids. The CDR3 region is CASSPTGQGAYEQYF. Written as DNA, the CDR3 is TGTGCCAGCTCACCAACGGGACAGGGGGCCTACGAGCAGTACTTC.

The rearrangement links TRBV19 to TRBJ2-7; the D gene is possibly TRBD2 (6 bases). V lost 0 bases to trimming and J lost 8 bases, with 20 bases between them. In germline, CDR1 is LNHDA, CDR2 SQIVND (reference sequence). CDR3 length: 16 residues. CDR3 coding DNA: TGTGCCAGTAGTATAGATCTTGGAGGGCGGACTACCAAGCAGTACTTC. The encoded protein is CASSIDLGGRTTKQYF.

The J gene is TRBJ2-5, the V gene TRBV9; TRBD2 aligns across 10 bases. The CDR3 consists of 14 residues. V gave up 3 bases and J gave up 9 bases; unmatched junction bases: 8. CDR1 is SGDLS, CDR2 YYNGEE, per germline. Here the CDR3 DNA reads TGTGCCAGCAGCGAGGTGGAGCGGGGGGGGGCCCAGTACTTC. The encoded protein is CASSEVERGGAQYF.

The chain carries TRBV6-5 and TRBJ1-4; D is possibly TRBD1 (5 bases). The V gene's germline CDR1 is MNHEY and CDR2 SVGAGI. With 0 bases removed from V and 8 bases from J, the gap between germline ends came to 13 bases. This CDR3 spans 15 amino acids. This CDR3 reads CASSYSGQGREKLFF. CDR3 bases: TGTGCCAGCAGTTACTCGGGGCAGGGAAGAGAAAAACTGTTTTTT.

This chain joins TRBV10-3 and TRBJ2-2; maybe TRBD1 (6 bases). Germline V gene lookup returns CDR1 ENHRY and CDR2 SYGVKD. Deletions cut 2 bases from V and 7 bases from J, with 14 bases between. The CDR3 is 15 residues long. The CDR3 nucleotides read TGTGCCATCAGTGAGCCTCAGGGGTTGGACGGGGAGCTGTTTTTT. This gives the protein CAISEPQGLDGELFF.